The 18 T cell receptor beta chains listed next were all sequenced from one sample in a study of blood T cells in healthy people across ages. Combining a sample-barcoded 5' primer with a J-beta primer mix, a second PCR ran for about 6 to 12 cycles. Each CDR3 protein gets one entry after TCRdb re-called the 5' RACE reads with MiXCR. This repertoire shows about 970,000 distinct CDR3 sequences, roughly 51% found once; its top ten account for 20% to 25%. Sequenced material: blood. These TCRs come from a woman aged 55-70 years in good health.

The CDR3 nucleotides read TGTGCCAGCAGCCAAGATCAGCCTGGACCCTCAAGGGAGTTCTTC. Its protein product is CASSQDQPGPSREFF. V usage is TRBV14 and J usage is TRBJ2-1; no clear D gene. The CDR3 totals 15 residues. Trimming took 0 bases from V and 14 from J, leaving 20 bases between them. Germline CDR1 is SGHDN and CDR2 is FVKESK.

The V call is TRBV28, the J call TRBJ1-1; D uncertain. The CDR3 length is 16 residues. Germline values: CDR1 MDHEN, CDR2 SYDVKM. Trimming left V 2 bases short and J 1 base short, with 14 bases between. The CDR3 nucleotides read TGTGCCAGCAGTTTAAGGGCAGTCCAGAAGAACACTGAAGCTTTCTTT. As protein: CASSLRAVQKNTEAFF. Full variable domain (outside the CDR3, taken from reference TRBV28 and TRBJ1-1): DVKVTQSSRYLVKRTGEKVFLECVQDMDHENMFWYRQDPGLGLRLIYFSYDVKMKEKGDIPEGYSVSREKKERFSLILESASTNQTSMYLCASSLRAVQKNTEAFFGQGTRLTVV.

This clonotype was recorded many times. This chain joins TRBV29-1 and TRBJ2-3, with TRBD2 identical over 8 bases. V shed 7 bases, J shed 2 bases, and the junction held 8 bases outside the gene matches. The CDR3 has 14 amino acids. Germline V gene lookup returns CDR1 SQVTM and CDR2 ANQGSEA. Here the CDR3 reads CSAKLAVITDTQYF. CDR3 DNA sequence: TGCAGCGCTAAACTAGCGGTAATCACAGATACGCAGTATTTT.

For this clonotype: Because it lacks the conserved phenylalanine or tryptophan at the end, this CDR3 is likely a read error. The chain joins TRBV7-6 to TRBJ2-7; D is possibly TRBD1 (6 bases). CDR1 and CDR2 (germline): SGHVS, FNYEAQ. The CDR3 length is 14 residues. The germline V and J ends were trimmed by 4 bases and 1 base, with 11 bases remaining between them. This chain's CDR3 is CASSSHRESYEQYL. The CDR3 DNA reads as TGTGCCAGCAGCTCCCACAGGGAATCCTACGAGCAGTACTTA.

In regard to this clonotype: A junction boundary mismatches the germline segment, possibly from a read error. The CDR3 nucleotides read TGTGCCGGCAGCTCGCGACAGGGGGGCGAGCAGTACTTC. Encoded protein: CAGSSRQGGEQYF. J is TRBJ2-5 and V is TRBV3-1, with 9 bases identical to TRBD1. The end of the DNA is better explained by TRBJ2-7, so the J call may be wrong. The CDR3 sequence is 13 residues long. Germline assignment: CDR1 LGHDT and CDR2 YNNKEL (reference sequence).

The V and J genes are TRBV28 and TRBJ1-4, with a possible D match to TRBD1 (5 bases). Germline-derived CDR1 and CDR2 are MDHEN and SYDVKM. Trimming stripped 4 bases from V and 10 bases from J, with 19 bases between. This CDR3 contains 15 residues. The CDR3 region has the DNA TGTGCCAGCAGTTCCAAACGGGGGGAATGGGGAAAACTGTTTTTT. Translating it yields CASSSKRGEWGKLFF.

This clonotype has just a few counts. The CDR3 reads CSAGVTGGRVGEQFF. CDR3 nucleotides: TGCAGTGCTGGAGTCACCGGGGGGAGGGTTGGGGAGCAGTTCTTC. The chain employs TRBV20-1 and TRBJ2-1; 7 positions match TRBD2. The V gene's germline CDR1 is DFQATT and CDR2 SNEGSKA (reference sequence). V lost 5 bases, J lost 10 bases, and 17 bases stayed unmatched. CDR3 size: 15 residues.

V is TRBV5-1 and J is TRBJ2-5; tentative D call: TRBD2 (6 bases). The CDR3 sequence is 17 residues long. Trimming cost V 5 bases and J 0 bases, with 20 bases left between them. Looked up from germline, CDR1 is SGHRS and CDR2 is YFSETQ. CDR3 residues: CASSWGLARRYQETQYF. The CDR3, as DNA: TGCGCCAGCAGTTGGGGTCTAGCGCGAAGGTACCAAGAGACCCAGTACTTC.

This sequence joins TRBV5-1 and TRBJ2-3; D is possibly TRBD2 (6 bases). Trimming took 7 bases from V and 3 from J, leaving 15 bases between them. CDR3 length: 14 residues. Germline lookup yields CDR1 SGHRS and CDR2 YFSETQ. The CDR3 DNA reads TGCGCCAGCGAAGCCGGGGGACGGACAGATACGCAGTATTTT. It is translated as CASEAGGRTDTQYF.

The table lists this clonotype with a few counts. The rearrangement uses TRBV20-1 and TRBJ2-7, with D maybe TRBD2 (6 bases). There are 14 residues in the CDR3. Germline loops: CDR1 DFQATT, CDR2 SNEGSKA (reference sequence). V gave up 1 base and J gave up 4 bases, with 14 bases separating them. For the CDR3, the DNA is TGCAGTGCTAGAGGGGGCTCCAGCGGGTACGAGCAGTACTTC. Encoded protein: CSARGGSSGYEQYF.

This clonotype was counted a few times. V is TRBV29-1 and J is TRBJ2-5; 11 bases map to TRBD1. J was trimmed by 7 bases and V by 6 bases; bases with no gene match: 1. There are 11 residues in the CDR3. Looked up from germline, CDR1 is SQVTM and CDR2 is ANQGSEA. The CDR3 DNA is TGCAGCGTCGGGACAGGGGGGACCCAGTACTTC. Its protein is CSVGTGGTQYF. Looking up the rest from reference TRBV29-1 and TRBJ2-5 gives the full variable domain: SAVISQKPSRDICQRGTSLTIQCQVDSQVTMMFWYRQQPGQSLTLIATANQGSEATYESGFVIDKFPISRPNLTFSTLTVSNMSPEDSSIYLCSVGTGGTQYFGPGTRLLVL.

The rearrangement links TRBV18 to TRBJ2-7; 12 nucleotides match TRBD1. Per germline, CDR1 KGHSH and CDR2 LQKENI. V lost 7 bases and J lost 4; bases outside the gene matches: 8. This CDR3 has 15 amino acids. The CDR3 here is CASLLRDRGQYEQYF. The CDR3 DNA follows: TGTGCCAGCTTACTCCGGGACAGGGGGCAGTACGAGCAGTACTTC.

The chain combines TRBV18 with TRBJ2-2; tentatively, D is TRBD2 (5 bases). The CDR3 contains 15 residues. In germline, CDR1 is KGHSH, CDR2 LQKENI. Trimming left V 2 bases short and J 7 bases short, with 14 bases between. The CDR3 spells CASSPIFDAGGELFF. Here the CDR3 DNA reads TGTGCCAGCTCACCAATCTTTGACGCGGGCGGGGAGCTGTTTTTT. Complete variable domain (other parts from reference TRBV18 and TRBJ2-2): NAGVMQNPRHLVRRRGQEARLRCSPMKGHSHVYWYRQLPEEGLKFMVYLQKENIIDESGMPKERFSAEFPKEGPSILRIQQVVRGDSAAYFCASSPIFDAGGELFFGEGSRLTVL.

The chain links TRBV4-2 to TRBJ2-1, with D unresolved. Germline CDR1 LGHNA, CDR2 YNFKEQ. V was shortened by 3 bases and J by 5 bases, with 17 bases between the two germline ends. CDR3 length equals 16 residues. This chain's CDR3 is CASSQATRSLNNEQFF. The CDR3 DNA is TGTGCCAGCAGCCAGGCGACTCGTAGCCTAAACAATGAGCAGTTCTTC.

The chain carries TRBV6-5 and TRBJ2-5; 10 bases map to TRBD1. This CDR3 is 14 amino acids long. The junction had 2 bases not matched to a gene; V was cut back by 4 bases and J by 3 bases. Germline CDR1 reads MNHEY; CDR2 reads SVGAGI. CDR3 loop: CASSWTGGEETQYF. Here the CDR3 DNA reads TGTGCCAGCAGTTGGACAGGGGGTGAAGAGACCCAGTACTTC.

The V and J genes are TRBV24-1 and TRBJ2-2, with no clear D. The CDR3 is 12 residues long. The V gene's germline CDR1 is KGHDR and CDR2 SFDVKD. Trimming pared 6 bases from V and 4 bases from J, leaving 5 bases between. The CDR3 is CATSTSTGELFF. The CDR3 DNA sequence: TGTGCCACCAGTACAAGCACCGGGGAGCTGTTTTTT.

The rearrangement links TRBV7-9 to TRBJ1-2; 7 nucleotides line up with TRBD1. Germline loops: CDR1 SEHNR, CDR2 FQNEAQ (reference sequence). V shed 5 bases and J 6 bases; nucleotides not matched to a gene: 6. The CDR3 has 13 amino acids. CDR3 DNA: TGTGCCAGCAGCCTCAGCACAGGGGATGGCTACACCTTC. This translates into CASSLSTGDGYTF.

V and J are TRBV6-5 and TRBJ2-3; the D gene is possibly TRBD2 (6 bases). The CDR3 length is 15 residues. From germline, CDR1 is MNHEY and CDR2 SVGAGI. V shed 6 bases and J shed 8 bases, with 21 bases lying between them. Here the CDR3 reads CASSIIPLGGGTQYF. In nucleotides, the CDR3 is TGTGCCAGCAGCATAATCCCCCTCGGGGGTGGTACGCAGTATTTT.